The 32 T cell receptor beta chains given below trace back to one sample, sequenced in a study of blood T cell repertoires in COVID-19. Produced via immunoSEQ multiplex PCR; TCRdb's table is partial and in-frame only. The repertoire holds about 46,000 clones, 86% seen once, with about 16% in the top ten. Sequencing was performed on peripheral blood. The receptors stem from a man aged 55 to 70 with active or convalescent COVID-19.

J is TRBJ1-4 and V is TRBV11-3, with TRBD1 as a possible D gene (6 bases). Per the germline V gene, CDR1 is SGHNT and CDR2 is YENEEA. The CDR3 consists of 15 residues. V was pared by 5 bases and J by 0 bases, with 10 bases between. CDR3 region: CASSLAGATNEKLFF. CDR3 DNA sequence: TGTGCCAGCAGCCTAGCAGGGGCAACTAATGAAAAACTGTTTTTT.

The V and J genes are TRBV7-3 and TRBJ2-1, with D perhaps matching TRBD1 (5 bases). V was pared by 2 bases and J by 8 bases, with 10 bases between. CDR3 length: 13 amino acids. Germline CDR1 is SGHTA and CDR2 is FQGTGA. CDR3 bases: TGTGCCAGCAGCTTAGGGGCCACGTATGAGCAGTTCTTC. It specifies CASSLGATYEQFF.

This rearrangement joins TRBV5-1 to TRBJ1-4; D remains ambiguous. Per the germline V gene, CDR1 is SGHRS and CDR2 is YFSETQ. With 4 bases removed from V and 7 bases from J, the gap between germline ends came to 14 bases. The CDR3 contains 14 residues. CDR3 amino acids: CASSPLGGPEKLFF. In nucleotides, the CDR3 is TGCGCCAGCAGCCCCTTGGGAGGGCCTGAAAAACTGTTTTTT.

J is TRBJ1-6 and V is TRBV28, with a weak D call TRBD1 (5 bases). CDR3 length: 15 residues. In germline, CDR1 is MDHEN, CDR2 SYDVKM. V was trimmed by 5 bases and J by 8 bases, leaving 16 bases between them. The CDR3 loop is CASSTKQAIDSPLHF. As DNA, the CDR3 is TGTGCCAGCAGTACTAAACAGGCCATAGATTCACCCCTCCACTTT.

This clone turned up a few times. The CDR3, as DNA: TGTGCCAGCAGCTTAGGTCCTAGCGGGGATACGCAGTATTTT. Amino acid sequence: CASSLGPSGDTQYF. V and J are TRBV13 and TRBJ2-3; 8 nucleotides align to TRBD2. Trimming removed 0 bases from V and 6 bases from J; junction bases left unmatched: 2. CDR1 is PRHDT and CDR2 is FYEKMQ in the germline V gene (reference sequence). CDR3 length: 14 residues.

This clone has just one count. This chain links TRBV12-3 or TRBV12-4 with TRBJ2-1, with D tentatively TRBD1 (5 bases). The V gene lost 0 bases and the J gene lost 16 bases, with 13 bases spanning the gap. There are 12 residues in the CDR3. This CDR3 reads CASSLAGTGNFF. The CDR3 coding sequence is TGTGCCAGCAGTTTAGCCGGCACAGGAAACTTCTTC.

The rearrangement uses TRBV27 and TRBJ2-3, with 12 bases identical to TRBD2. Trimming at V came to 5 bases and at J to 5 bases, leaving 8 bases not matched to a gene. Germline V gene lookup returns CDR1 MNHEY and CDR2 SMNVEV (reference sequence). The CDR3 has 16 amino acids. The CDR3 region is CASSRRLAGEGDTQYF. The CDR3 DNA sequence: TGTGCCAGCAGTCGACGACTAGCGGGGGAAGGAGATACGCAGTATTTT.

The chain uses TRBV5-6 and TRBJ2-3; 9 nucleotides match TRBD1. CDR1 and CDR2 (germline): SGHDT, YYEEEE. Trimming at V came to 4 bases and at J to 1 base, leaving 4 bases not matched to a gene. This CDR3 is 15 amino acids long. The CDR3 sequence is CASSTGQGGTDTQYF. The CDR3 nucleotides read TGTGCCAGCAGCACGGGACAGGGAGGCACAGATACGCAGTATTTT.

The chain couples TRBV7-9 to TRBJ1-1; 7 positions match TRBD1. The CDR3 covers 15 residues. Trimming at V came to 2 bases and at J to 3 bases, leaving 6 bases not matched to a gene. Germline CDR1 is SEHNR and CDR2 is FQNEAQ (reference sequence). CDR3 loop: CASSLTSDRDTEAFF. The CDR3, as DNA: TGTGCCAGCAGCTTAACTTCCGACAGGGACACTGAAGCTTTCTTT. Looking up the rest from reference TRBV7-9 and TRBJ1-1 gives the full variable domain: DTGVSQNPRHKITKRGQNVTFRCDPISEHNRLYWYRQTLGQGPEFLTYFQNEAQLEKSRLLSDRFSAERPKGSFSTLEIQRTEQGDSAMYLCASSLTSDRDTEAFFGQGTRLTVV.

The J gene is TRBJ2-7, the V gene TRBV30, with D perhaps TRBD2 (5 bases). V was pared by 0 bases and J by 3 bases, with 15 bases between. The CDR3 has 15 amino acids. Germline V gene lookup returns CDR1 GTSNPN and CDR2 SVGIG (reference sequence). DNA for the CDR3: TGTGCCTGGAGTGTACGAGGGCAGTCGTTCTACGAGCAGTACTTC. This translates into CAWSVRGQSFYEQYF.

The chain has TRBV12-5 and TRBJ1-3, with D possibly matching TRBD1 (6 bases). The CDR3 runs to 15 residues. Per the germline V gene, CDR1 is LGHNT and CDR2 is FRNRAP. The V gene lost 6 bases and the J gene lost 6 bases, with 18 bases spanning the gap. The CDR3 is CASGSDRSGTNTIYF. The CDR3 region has the DNA TGTGCTAGTGGCTCTGACAGGTCCGGGACAAACACCATATATTTT.

The rearrangement links TRBV3-1 (or the pseudogene TRBV3-2) to TRBJ2-1, with a weak D call TRBD2 (6 bases). The length of the CDR3 is 15 residues. Germline loops: CDR1 LGHDT, CDR2 YNNKEL (reference sequence). Trimming left V 2 bases short and J 4 bases short, with 12 bases between. The CDR3 protein is CASSQSSGPYNEQFF. In DNA form, the CDR3 reads TGTGCCAGCAGCCAAAGTAGCGGACCTTACAATGAGCAGTTCTTC.

Here the CDR3 DNA reads TGTGCCAGCAGCTTCAGGGAAGCCAAAAACATTCAGTACTTC. This codes for CASSFREAKNIQYF. J is TRBJ2-4 and V is TRBV5-4; a weak D match, TRBD1 (5 bases). CDR3 size: 14 residues. Germline V gene lookup returns CDR1 SGHNT and CDR2 YYREEE (reference sequence). Deletions cut 2 bases from V and 0 bases from J, with 6 bases between.

This clone was seen more than once but under ten times. The gene calls are TRBV6-6 and TRBJ1-1; TRBD1 matches 9 bases. This CDR3 region has 14 residues. V gave up 9 bases and J gave up 6 bases; unmatched junction bases: 11. The germline V gene has CDR1 MNHNY and CDR2 SVGAGI (reference sequence). The CDR3 DNA reads TGTGCCAGTAGACAGGGGGTACGTAACGCTGAAGCTTTCTTT. It encodes CASRQGVRNAEAFF.

V is TRBV29-1 and J is TRBJ2-3; possible D gene TRBD2, 6 bases. CDR3 length: 9 residues. V dropped 7 bases and J dropped 10 bases, with 9 bases sitting between them. CDR1 and CDR2 from the germline V gene are SQVTM and ANQGSEA. The CDR3 DNA sequence: TGCAGCGCTGGGACTCCGCAGTATTTT. Protein sequence: CSAGTPQYF.

This chain uses TRBV6-2 or TRBV6-3 with TRBJ1-5; D is possibly TRBD1 (6 bases). Germline V gene lookup returns CDR1 MNHEY and CDR2 SVGEGT. The CDR3 loop spans 15 amino acids. The ends were cut back, 1 base at V and 6 bases at J, with 13 bases in the middle. CDR3 bases: TGTGCCAGCAGTTACTGGGCCCTAGGGGGTCAGCCCCAGCATTTT. Translation: CASSYWALGGQPQHF.

The chain has TRBV27 and TRBJ2-5, with 8 positions matching TRBD1. Looked up from germline, CDR1 is MNHEY and CDR2 is SMNVEV (reference sequence). The CDR3 contains 13 residues. The V and J ends lost 4 bases and 4 bases, in that order; junction bases with no gene match: 2. The CDR3 loop reads CASSSGQVETQYF. The CDR3 nucleotides read TGTGCCAGCAGTTCGGGACAGGTAGAGACCCAGTACTTC.

The genes are TRBV12-3 or TRBV12-4 and TRBJ2-2; D gene uncertain. The CDR3 covers 13 residues. V lost 8 bases to trimming and J lost 2 bases, with 9 bases between them. CDR3 region: CASPQANTGELFF. The CDR3, as DNA: TGTGCCAGCCCTCAGGCTAACACCGGGGAGCTGTTTTTT.

The chain uses TRBV3-1 (or the pseudogene TRBV3-2) and TRBJ1-2; 7 positions agree with TRBD1. CDR1 LGHDT and CDR2 YNNKEL come from the germline V gene (reference sequence). The trim removed 1 base at V and 0 bases at J, leaving 11 bases unmatched. The CDR3 covers 18 residues. The CDR3 DNA reads TGTGCCAGCAGCCAAGGGGCAGGGGGAGTCCTTACTAACTATGGCTACACCTTC. Amino acids: CASSQGAGGVLTNYGYTF.

The CDR3 region has the DNA TGCAGTGCTTCACCGGGGGACGAGCAGTACTTC. Translation: CSASPGDEQYF. This chain links TRBV20-1 with TRBJ2-7, with D possibly being TRBD2 (6 bases). The ends were cut back, 5 bases at V and 5 bases at J, with 10 bases in the middle. This CDR3 contains 11 residues. CDR1 DFQATT and CDR2 SNEGSKA come from the germline V gene (reference sequence).

This sequence joins TRBV5-1 and TRBJ1-3; the match to TRBD1 covers 8 bases. Per the germline V gene, CDR1 is SGHRS and CDR2 is YFSETQ. CDR3 length equals 17 residues. The ends lost 0 bases at V and 0 bases at J; junction bases unmatched: 5. This chain's CDR3 is CASSLAGGLSSGNTIYF. DNA of the CDR3: TGCGCCAGCAGCTTGGCAGGGGGCCTGAGCTCTGGAAACACCATATATTTT.

V usage is TRBV6-5 and J usage is TRBJ1-1; TRBD1 might be the D (5 bases). This CDR3 comprises 12 residues. The germline V gene encodes CDR1 MNHEY and CDR2 SVGAGI. V was cut by 10 bases and J by 5 bases, with 14 bases left in between. CDR3 loop: CATGVLGTEAFF. The DNA of the CDR3 is TGTGCCACGGGGGTTTTGGGAACTGAAGCTTTCTTT.

This chain connects TRBV5-4 to TRBJ2-1; TRBD2 matches at 9 bases. The germline V gene has CDR1 SGHNT and CDR2 YYREEE (reference sequence). V was pared by 3 bases and J by 2 bases, with 0 bases of the junction left unmatched. The CDR3 is made up of 14 amino acids. The CDR3 loop reads CASSSSGAYNEQFF. The CDR3 DNA reads as TGTGCCAGCAGCTCTAGCGGGGCCTACAATGAGCAGTTCTTC.

This rearrangement joins TRBV27 to TRBJ1-1, with 11 bases lining up with TRBD1. The CDR3 extends over 16 amino acids. J lost 4 bases, V lost 1 base, and 5 bases had no gene match. Per germline, CDR1 MNHEY and CDR2 SMNVEV (reference sequence). The CDR3 nucleotides are TGTGCCAGCAGTTTATTAGTCGGGACAGGGGGCACTGAAGCTTTCTTT. It yields the protein CASSLLVGTGGTEAFF.

The CDR3 region has the DNA TGTGCCAGCAGCCGGACAGTGAACACTGAAGCTTTCTTT. Protein: CASSRTVNTEAFF. The V and J genes are TRBV6-5 and TRBJ1-1; possibly TRBD1 for D (6 bases). CDR1 is MNHEY and CDR2 is SVGAGI in the germline V gene. The CDR3 has 13 amino acids. Trimming stripped 6 bases from V and 0 bases from J, with 8 bases between.

This rearrangement joins TRBV2 to TRBJ1-1, with D perhaps matching TRBD1 (5 bases). The germline V and J ends were trimmed by 4 bases and 10 bases, with 10 bases remaining between them. CDR1 is SNHLY, CDR2 FYNNEI, per germline. This CDR3 has 11 amino acids. The CDR3: CASSVAGGAFF. The CDR3 coding sequence is TGTGCCAGCAGTGTGGCCGGGGGAGCTTTCTTT.

V usage is TRBV3-1 (or the pseudogene TRBV3-2) and J usage is TRBJ2-1, with TRBD2 matching 8 bases. The CDR3 has 16 residues. The junction had 16 bases not matched to a gene; V was cut back by 5 bases and J by 10 bases. Germline V gives CDR1 LGHDT, CDR2 YNNKEL (reference sequence). Here the CDR3 DNA reads TGTGCCAGCAGCAAACTTCGGGGGGGAGGTGTCGAGGAGCAGTTCTTC. Amino acid sequence: CASSKLRGGGVEEQFF.

There are a few counts of this clone. The CDR3 DNA follows: TGTGCCAGCAGTCCAGGATCCGGCTACACCTTC. Protein: CASSPGSGYTF. J is TRBJ1-2 and V is TRBV6-6; D uncertain. This CDR3 has 11 residues. Germline V gene sequence: CDR1 MNHNY, CDR2 SVGAGI (reference sequence). The V and J ends lost 5 bases and 8 bases respectively, with 9 bases between them.

V is TRBV28 and J is TRBJ2-5, with D perhaps TRBD2 (7 bases). The V gene's germline CDR1 is MDHEN and CDR2 SYDVKM. The V and J ends lost 8 bases and 5 bases respectively, with 21 bases between them. This CDR3 has 15 amino acids. The chain's CDR3 is CASLPRGGGMETQYF. The CDR3 region has the DNA TGTGCCAGCCTTCCAAGGGGAGGGGGGATGGAGACCCAGTACTTC.

The chain is built from TRBV18 and TRBJ1-2; TRBD1 agrees at 7 bases. Germline loops: CDR1 KGHSH, CDR2 LQKENI. Unmatched junction bases numbered 8, after V lost 5 bases and J lost 8 bases. CDR3 size: 13 residues. Here the CDR3 DNA reads TGTGCCAGCTCATCCGACAGGGTGGACGGCTACACCTTC. Translation: CASSSDRVDGYTF.

The V call is TRBV6-1, the J call TRBJ1-2, with 10 nucleotides matching TRBD1. The CDR3 contains 13 residues. The ends lost 1 base at V and 7 bases at J; junction bases unmatched: 0. Germline-derived CDR1 and CDR2 are MNHNS and SASEGT. CDR3 nucleotides: TGTGCCAGCAGTGAAGGGACAGGGGGTGGCTACACCTTC. Its protein is CASSEGTGGGYTF.

J is TRBJ2-7 and V is TRBV4-1; 13 bases are shared with TRBD2. This CDR3 spans 16 amino acids. Germline V gene lookup returns CDR1 MGHRA and CDR2 YSYEKL. V was pared by 4 bases and J by 7 bases, with 10 bases of the junction left unmatched. In DNA, the CDR3 is TGCGCCAGCAGCCCCGGGACTAGCGGGGAGATAGGGGAGCAGTACTTC. It encodes CASSPGTSGEIGEQYF.